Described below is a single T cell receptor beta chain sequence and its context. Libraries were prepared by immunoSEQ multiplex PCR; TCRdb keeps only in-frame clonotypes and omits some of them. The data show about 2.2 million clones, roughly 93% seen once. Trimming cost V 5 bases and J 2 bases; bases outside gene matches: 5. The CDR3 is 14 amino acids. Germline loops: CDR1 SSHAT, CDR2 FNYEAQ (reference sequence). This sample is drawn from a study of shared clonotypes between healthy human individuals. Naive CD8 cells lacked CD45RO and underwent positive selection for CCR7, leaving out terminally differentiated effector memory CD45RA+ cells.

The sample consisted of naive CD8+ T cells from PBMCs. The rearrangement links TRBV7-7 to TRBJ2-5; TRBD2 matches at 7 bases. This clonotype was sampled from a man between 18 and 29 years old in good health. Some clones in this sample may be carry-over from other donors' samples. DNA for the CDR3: TGTGCCAGCAGCATCCCGGGGGGTCAAGAGACCCAGTACTTC. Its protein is CASSIPGGQETQYF.